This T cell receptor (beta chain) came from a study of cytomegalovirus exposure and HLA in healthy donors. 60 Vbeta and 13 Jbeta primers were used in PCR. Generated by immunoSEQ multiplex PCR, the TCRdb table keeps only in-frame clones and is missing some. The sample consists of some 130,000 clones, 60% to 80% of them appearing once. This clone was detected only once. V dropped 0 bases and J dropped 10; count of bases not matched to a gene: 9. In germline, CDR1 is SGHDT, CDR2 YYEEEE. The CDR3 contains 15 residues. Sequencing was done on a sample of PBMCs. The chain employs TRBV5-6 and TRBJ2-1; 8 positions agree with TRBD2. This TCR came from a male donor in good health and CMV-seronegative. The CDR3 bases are TGTGCCAGCAGCTTGGGGGGTACTAGCGGTCGGGAGCAGTTCTTC. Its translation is CASSLGGTSGREQFF.